The 14 T cell receptor beta chains in this list originate from one sample, sequenced in a study of Ad26.COV2.S vaccination and SARS-CoV-2 variants (dated by TCRdb to about 2021). Libraries were built with the immunoSEQ multiplex PCR assay. TCRdb retrieved this table from immuneACCESS and kept in-frame rearrangements only. Not all clones are present; in checked studies, unresolved V genes account for under half, and no reason is known for the remainder. Here the sample has a few hundred thousand clones; roughly 90% occur a single time. Around 3.6% of the sample belongs to the ten largest clones. The treatment or condition label here, explained by the study, means: about 20 received Ad26.COV2.S at low or high dose, single or two shots; 5 received placebo; per-sample allocation not given. For vaccine and placebo recipients, repertoires were sequenced using samples collected on day 63 after the first injection.

Sequencing used peripheral blood, obtained in a trial of Ad26.COV2.S vaccine versus placebo. The receptors were sampled from a person aged 18-60 years who received the Ad26.COV2.S COVID-19 vaccine or a placebo.

This sequence joins TRBV12-3 or TRBV12-4 and TRBJ2-7; 7 nucleotides match TRBD1. CDR3 size: 13 residues. V dropped 5 bases and J dropped 6; count of bases not matched to a gene: 7. In DNA form, the CDR3 reads TGTGCCAGCAGTCCCCCAGGGGGAATCGAGCAGTACTTC. This codes for CASSPPGGIEQYF.

This chain joins TRBV9 and TRBJ2-1; 9 bases fit TRBD1. The CDR3 has 16 amino acids. With V trimmed by 0 bases and J by 8 bases, 9 bases remained unmatched. The germline V gene encodes CDR1 SGDLS and CDR2 YYNGEE. CDR3 in amino acids: CASSVVSGTGYDEQFF. The DNA of the CDR3 is TGTGCCAGCAGCGTAGTTTCGGGGACAGGGTACGATGAGCAGTTCTTC.

The chain uses TRBV2 and TRBJ2-1; tentatively, D is TRBD2 (6 bases). Trimming removed 5 bases at V and 4 bases at J, with 15 bases between. Germline V gene data show CDR1 as SNHLY and CDR2 as FYNNEI. This CDR3 is built from 15 residues. CDR3 in DNA: TGTGCCAGCAGTCCCGAAGGACTACCTTACAATGAGCAGTTCTTC. It translates to CASSPEGLPYNEQFF.

The rearrangement uses TRBV3-1 (or the pseudogene TRBV3-2) and TRBJ1-2, with D uncertain. Trimming stripped 0 bases from V and 8 bases from J, with 13 bases between. The CDR3 totals 14 residues. The germline V gene has CDR1 LGHDT and CDR2 YNNKEL (reference sequence). The CDR3 protein is CASSQDRGSRGYTF. In DNA form, the CDR3 reads TGTGCCAGCAGCCAAGATCGAGGGAGTAGAGGCTACACCTTC.

The CDR3 DNA reads TGTGCCAGCAGCGCCTCCGGGACAGGGTATGAAAAACTGTTTTTT. Translating gives CASSASGTGYEKLFF. The rearrangement uses TRBV13 and TRBJ1-4; 9 nucleotides agree with TRBD1. V gave up 5 bases and J gave up 6 bases; unmatched junction bases: 7. Looked up from germline, CDR1 is PRHDT and CDR2 is FYEKMQ (reference sequence). This CDR3 has 15 residues.

Points on this clone: The germline gene is not matched at one end of the junction; a read error may be the cause. V is TRBV6-2 or TRBV6-3 and J is TRBJ2-7; D not resolved. There are 10 residues in the CDR3. CDR1 and CDR2 (germline): MNHEY, SVGEGT. The CDR3 protein is CASGYFEQYF. As DNA, the CDR3 is TGTGCCAGCGGTTATTTTGAGCAGTACTTC.

This sequence joins TRBV27 and TRBJ2-5; tentatively, D is TRBD1 or TRBD2 (5 bases each). The V end lost 7 bases, the J end lost 2 bases, and 17 bases lay between the germline ends. Germline loops: CDR1 MNHEY, CDR2 SMNVEV (reference sequence). This CDR3 region has 15 residues. CDR3 region: CASTAGYPGQETQYF. Here the CDR3 DNA reads TGTGCCAGCACCGCAGGGTACCCGGGACAAGAGACCCAGTACTTC.

The chain recombines TRBV6-5 with TRBJ1-1, with D unresolved. The germline V gene has CDR1 MNHEY and CDR2 SVGAGI. The CDR3 extends over 15 amino acids. V gave up 0 bases and J gave up 1 base, with 9 bases separating them. The CDR3 bases are TGTGCCAGCAGTTACTCTGGCGGGGAGAACACTGAAGCTTTCTTT. This codes for CASSYSGGENTEAFF.

J is TRBJ2-3 and V is TRBV3-1 (or the pseudogene TRBV3-2), with TRBD2 identical over 12 bases. The CDR3 has 17 amino acids. Germline assignment: CDR1 LGHDT and CDR2 YNNKEL (reference sequence). V shed 3 bases and J 3 bases; nucleotides not matched to a gene: 7. CDR3 bases: TGTGCCAGCAGCCAGGTTGGACTAGCGGGGTATACAGATACGCAGTATTTT. It specifies CASSQVGLAGYTDTQYF.

This clone was found once. The chain carries TRBV3-1 (or the pseudogene TRBV3-2) and TRBJ2-2, with a weak D call TRBD1 (6 bases). The CDR3 is 15 amino acids. The V gene lost 1 base and the J gene lost 3 bases, with 9 bases spanning the gap. Looked up from germline, CDR1 is LGHDT and CDR2 is YNNKEL (reference sequence). CDR3 amino acids: CASSQGTGHTGELFF. The CDR3 DNA is TGTGCCAGCAGCCAAGGAACAGGGCACACCGGGGAGCTGTTTTTT.

The V gene is TRBV5-1, the J gene TRBJ2-2, with TRBD1 identical over 9 bases. Germline V lookup: CDR1 SGHRS, CDR2 YFSETQ. The CDR3 has 18 amino acids. V trimming: 4 bases; J trimming: 2 bases; junction bases outside the gene matches: 12. CDR3 sequence reads: CASSPPRETGGNTGELFF. For the CDR3, the DNA is TGCGCCAGCAGCCCCCCTCGGGAAACAGGGGGCAACACCGGGGAGCTGTTTTTT.

The rearrangement joins TRBV5-4 to TRBJ2-2; D is undetermined. V gave up 1 base and J gave up 7 bases, with 5 bases separating them. CDR3 length: 12 residues. The V gene's germline CDR1 is SGHNT and CDR2 YYREEE (reference sequence). Here the CDR3 reads CASSLFNGELFF. The CDR3 DNA reads TGTGCCAGCAGCTTGTTCAACGGGGAGCTGTTTTTT.

The CDR3 DNA reads TGTGCCAGCAGCTTCTGGACTGGCAATGAGCAGTTCTTC. Translating gives CASSFWTGNEQFF. The V gene is TRBV7-3, the J gene TRBJ2-1; tentatively, D is TRBD2 (5 bases). This CDR3 is built from 13 residues. Trimming removed 3 bases from V and 6 bases from J, with 9 bases in between. The germline gives CDR1 SGHTA, CDR2 FQGTGA.

The J gene is TRBJ2-5, the V gene TRBV11-2; no clear D. Trimming took 4 bases from V and 3 from J, leaving 15 bases between them. The CDR3 sequence is 15 residues long. From germline, CDR1 is SGHAT and CDR2 FQNNGV. The chain's CDR3 is CASSSQSAREETQYF. The CDR3 nucleotides are TGTGCCAGCAGCTCACAGTCCGCCCGCGAAGAGACCCAGTACTTC.